This TCR beta chain came from a study of molecular identifiers for immune sequencing clone quantification. This clonotype was found a few times. No antigen is known for it. The use of previously described methods and listed TCR primers produced the bulk TCR libraries. A single record per CDR3 protein comes from TCRdb applying MiXCR to the PCR reads. The profile shows over 600,000 distinct CDR3 sequences, less than 20% of them singletons. Between 20,000 and 1,000,000 sorted cells, with 10%, 30% or 50% RNA, yielded naive CD8 libraries. J gave up 6 bases and V 0 bases, and 10 bases lay outside the gene matches. The CDR3 is made up of 18 amino acids. Study-level points and caveats: Because of identical TCR molecules sharing a barcode, sizes of highly expanded clones could be underestimated.

The chain carries TRBV12-3 or TRBV12-4 and TRBJ2-2; TRBD2 aligns across 10 bases. Sequencing input: naive CD8+ T cells from blood, with Jurkat cell RNA spiked in. Subset denoted: FACS-sorted CD8+CD4-CCR7+CD45RA+ naive T cells. This TCR was sampled from a human donor in good health. Some libraries in this study had Jurkat cell RNA spiked in. The CDR3 region is CASSLAPGELAGAGELFF. CDR3 in DNA: TGTGCCAGCAGTTTAGCGCCGGGGGAGCTAGCGGGAGCCGGGGAGCTGTTTTTT.